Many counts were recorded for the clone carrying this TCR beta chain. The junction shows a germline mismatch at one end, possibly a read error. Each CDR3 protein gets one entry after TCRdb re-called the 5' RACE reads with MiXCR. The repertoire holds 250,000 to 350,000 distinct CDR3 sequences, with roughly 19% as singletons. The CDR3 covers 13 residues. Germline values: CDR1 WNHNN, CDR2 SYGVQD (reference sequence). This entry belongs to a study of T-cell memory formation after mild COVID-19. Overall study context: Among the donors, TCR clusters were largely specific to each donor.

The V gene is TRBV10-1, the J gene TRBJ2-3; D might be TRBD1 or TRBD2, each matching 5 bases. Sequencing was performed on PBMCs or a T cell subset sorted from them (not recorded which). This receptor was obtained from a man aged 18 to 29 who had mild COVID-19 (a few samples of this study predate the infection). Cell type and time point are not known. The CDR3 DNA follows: TGTGCCAGCAGTGAGGGGAGCACAGATACGCAGTATTTT. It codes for CASSEGSTDTQYF.